This entry is about one TCR beta chain. Original methodology: Reference gene primer amplification yielded estimated nucleated cell counts. The repertoire was sequenced with immunoSEQ multiplex PCR; TCRdb's copy has only in-frame clones and lacks some. D and trimming come from the DNA, and the V and J calls and clone size come from that table. The sample has a few hundred thousand clones; approximately 84% are singletons. During active infection, Seattle patients enrolled and were then monitored through disease. These data belong to a study of blood T cell repertoires in COVID-19. Background on the study: Samples came from the United States, Italy and Spain, spanning acute and convalescent COVID-19. The analysed material was cDNA or gDNA that came from T cells, B-cell-depleted T cells, or PBMCs.

V shed 2 bases and J 4 bases; nucleotides not matched to a gene: 7. The germline V gene has CDR1 SEHNR and CDR2 FQNEAQ (reference sequence). The CDR3 contains 15 residues. Sample: peripheral blood. This sequence originates from a person aged 65 to 79 with COVID-19, enrolled during active disease. V gene TRBV7-9 combines with J gene TRBJ2-7, with 8 bases identical to TRBD2. This CDR3 is CASSLRLATKYEQYF. DNA of the CDR3: TGTGCCAGCAGCTTAAGACTAGCGACCAAATACGAGCAGTACTTC.